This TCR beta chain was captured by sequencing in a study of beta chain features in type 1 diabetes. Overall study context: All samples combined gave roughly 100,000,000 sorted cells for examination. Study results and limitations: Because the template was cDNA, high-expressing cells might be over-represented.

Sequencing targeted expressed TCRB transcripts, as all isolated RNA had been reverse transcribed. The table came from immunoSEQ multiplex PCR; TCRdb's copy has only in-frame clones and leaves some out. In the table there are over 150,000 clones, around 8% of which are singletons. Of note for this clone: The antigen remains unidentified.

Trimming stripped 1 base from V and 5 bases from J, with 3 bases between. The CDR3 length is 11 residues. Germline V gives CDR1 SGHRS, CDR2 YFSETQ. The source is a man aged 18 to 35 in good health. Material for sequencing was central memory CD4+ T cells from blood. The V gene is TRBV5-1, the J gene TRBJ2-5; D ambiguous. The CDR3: CASSLRETQYF. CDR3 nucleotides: TGCGCCAGCAGCTTGCGGGAGACCCAGTACTTC.